Below are 20 T cell receptor beta chains sequenced from a single sample in a study of blood T cell repertoires in COVID-19. Some clones are missing from TCRdb's copy, which holds only in-frame ones; the method was immunoSEQ multiplex PCR. The table has about 370,000 clones, roughly nine tenths seen once. The specimen was peripheral blood. All receptors come from a woman in her thirties with COVID-19, enrolled during active disease.

The V call is TRBV7-9, the J call TRBJ1-1; no clear D gene. The CDR3 runs 17 residues. V was pared by 1 base and J by 5 bases, with 20 bases between. CDR1 SEHNR and CDR2 FQNEAQ come from the germline V gene (reference sequence). Written as DNA, the CDR3 is TGTGCCAGCAGCTTAGGAAAATTCTTGGCGGGTATGACTGAAGCTTTCTTT. Translated: CASSLGKFLAGMTEAFF.

The count of this clone is one. This chain uses TRBV9 with TRBJ1-1, with TRBD1 as a possible D gene (6 bases). From germline, CDR1 is SGDLS and CDR2 YYNGEE. V was shortened by 0 bases and J by 1 base, with 13 bases between the two germline ends. The CDR3 sequence is 16 residues long. The CDR3 DNA reads TGTGCCAGCAGCGTAGGAAATGGACAGACGAACACTGAAGCTTTCTTT. As protein: CASSVGNGQTNTEAFF.

This clone was detected once. This chain links TRBV11-3 with TRBJ2-1; D is unclear. In germline, CDR1 is SGHNT, CDR2 YENEEA. V lost 4 bases and J 3 bases, leaving 4 bases between the germline ends. CDR3 length: 12 amino acids. Here the CDR3 reads CASSSNYNEQFF. The DNA of the CDR3 is TGTGCCAGCAGCTCCAACTACAATGAGCAGTTCTTC.

This chain uses TRBV15 with TRBJ1-2, with 7 bases lining up with TRBD1. Germline V gives CDR1 LNHNV, CDR2 YYDKDF (reference sequence). The CDR3 has 15 residues. J gave up 6 bases and V 0 bases, and 7 bases lay outside the gene matches. CDR3 in amino acids: CATSRDGDRVHGYTF. CDR3 bases: TGTGCCACCAGCAGAGATGGAGACAGGGTACATGGCTACACCTTC.

The V call is TRBV5-5, the J call TRBJ1-3, with D tentatively TRBD1 (5 bases). Germline loops: CDR1 SGHKS, CDR2 YYEKEE (reference sequence). This CDR3 has 16 residues. Trimming took 0 bases from V and 8 from J, leaving 18 bases between them. This chain's CDR3 is CASSLARVPGGDTIYF. The CDR3 bases are TGTGCCAGCAGCTTGGCCAGGGTCCCCGGGGGAGACACCATATATTTT.

Concerning this clone: A junction boundary mismatches the germline segment, possibly from a read error. The chain joins TRBV10-3 to TRBJ2-3; TRBD2 aligns across 14 bases. The CDR3 runs to 17 residues. Germline V gene data show CDR1 as ENHRY and CDR2 as SYGVKD. The CDR3 protein is CAISESTSGGGTNTQYF. The CDR3 DNA follows: TGTGCCATCAGTGAGTCGACTAGCGGGGGGGGCACAAATACGCAGTATTTT.

The CDR3 spells CASSRGRLEAFF. CDR3 sequence (DNA): TGTGCCAGCAGTAGAGGCCGGCTTGAAGCTTTCTTT. The chain uses TRBV28 and TRBJ1-1; no firm D call. Between the trimmed V and J ends, which lost 5 bases and 7 bases, there was a span of 11 bases. This CDR3 is built from 12 residues. Germline V gives CDR1 MDHEN, CDR2 SYDVKM.

The chain joins TRBV21-1 to TRBJ2-7; the table calls TRBD1, which could not be checked here. TRBV21-1 counts as a pseudogene. This CDR3 has 15 amino acids. CDR3 in amino acids: CASSVRTGESYEQYF. CDR3 nucleotide sequence: TGTGCCAGCAGCGTTAGGACAGGCGAGTCCTACGAGCAGTACTTC.

This chain joins TRBV5-1 and TRBJ2-1; 7 positions match TRBD1. The ends lost 3 bases at V and 0 bases at J; junction bases unmatched: 3. The CDR3 totals 15 residues. Per germline, CDR1 SGHRS and CDR2 YFSETQ. The chain's CDR3 is CASSSTGNSYNEQFF. In DNA, the CDR3 is TGCGCCAGCAGCTCGACAGGGAACTCCTACAATGAGCAGTTCTTC.

The chain has TRBV19 and TRBJ1-6; possibly TRBD1 for D (5 bases). Per the germline V gene, CDR1 is LNHDA and CDR2 is SQIVND (reference sequence). The CDR3 totals 16 residues. Trimming shortened V by 4 bases and J by 7 bases, and 17 bases separated the two germline ends. The CDR3 DNA reads as TGTGCCAGTAGTACTAGCGGTCTGGGGACGAATTCACCCCTCCACTTT. This translates into CASSTSGLGTNSPLHF.

The chain uses TRBV7-2 and TRBJ2-1; D may be TRBD2 (5 bases). The CDR3 is 15 amino acids. CDR1 is SGHTA and CDR2 is FQGNSA in the germline V gene. V was pared by 2 bases and J by 1 base, with 9 bases between. CDR3 amino acids: CASSLYEGSYNEQFF. The CDR3 nucleotides read TGTGCCAGCAGCTTATATGAGGGTTCCTACAATGAGCAGTTCTTC.

V gene TRBV5-4 combines with J gene TRBJ2-7, with D possibly TRBD2 on 5 matching bases. There are 13 residues in the CDR3. Trimming left V 0 bases short and J 3 bases short, with 7 bases between. In germline, CDR1 is SGHNT, CDR2 YYREEE (reference sequence). CDR3 protein: CASSLAGSYEQYV. As DNA, the CDR3 is TGTGCCAGCAGCTTGGCTGGGAGCTACGAGCAGTACGTC.

V and J are TRBV11-1 and TRBJ2-4; a weak D match, TRBD2 (7 bases). V dropped 1 base and J dropped 7 bases, with 17 bases sitting between them. Germline V gene sequence: CDR1 SGHAT, CDR2 FQDESV (reference sequence). This CDR3 has 16 amino acids. CDR3: CASSLGPEGGRNIQYF. The CDR3 DNA follows: TGTGCCAGCAGCTTAGGTCCTGAGGGGGGGCGGAACATTCAGTACTTC.

The V call is TRBV6-5, the J call TRBJ1-1; TRBD1 matches 8 bases. Germline V gene data show CDR1 as MNHEY and CDR2 as SVGAGI. The CDR3 sequence is 16 residues long. With 2 bases clipped from V and 1 base from J, the junction kept 6 bases outside the gene matches. DNA of the CDR3: TGTGCCAGCAGTTACCTATACGGACAGGGGAACACTGAAGCTTTCTTT. Translation: CASSYLYGQGNTEAFF.

The CDR3 sequence: CASSYSRTGAYETQYF. CDR3 DNA sequence: TGTGCCAGCAGTTACTCTCGGACAGGGGCGTACGAGACCCAGTACTTC. The chain couples TRBV6-5 to TRBJ2-5; 9 bases map to TRBD1. Germline CDR1 reads MNHEY; CDR2 reads SVGAGI. CDR3 length: 16 amino acids. V gave up 0 bases and J gave up 5 bases; unmatched junction bases: 7.

The J gene is TRBJ2-3, the V gene TRBV28; 8 bases match TRBD1. Trimming cost V 2 bases and J 2 bases; bases outside gene matches: 6. The CDR3 has 16 amino acids. The germline CDR1 and CDR2 sequences are MDHEN and SYDVKM. The CDR3 sequence is CASSLIWQGATDTQYF. The CDR3 DNA is TGTGCCAGCAGTTTAATATGGCAGGGGGCCACAGATACGCAGTATTTT. Filled out from reference TRBV28 and TRBJ2-3, the complete variable domain reads DVKVTQSSRYLVKRTGEKVFLECVQDMDHENMFWYRQDPGLGLRLIYFSYDVKMKEKGDIPEGYSVSREKKERFSLILESASTNQTSMYLCASSLIWQGATDTQYFGPGTRLTVL.

The chain carries TRBV6-6 and TRBJ1-1; 7 bases align to TRBD1. This CDR3 is 13 amino acids long. CDR1 MNHNY and CDR2 SVGAGI come from the germline V gene (reference sequence). The ends lost 7 bases at V and 5 bases at J; junction bases unmatched: 7. CDR3 sequence: CASTRDSGTEAFF. CDR3 in DNA: TGTGCCAGCACCCGGGACAGCGGAACTGAAGCTTTCTTT.

The V and J genes are TRBV3-1 (or the pseudogene TRBV3-2) and TRBJ1-4; 11 positions agree with TRBD1. J lost 6 bases, V lost 4 bases, and 4 bases had no gene match. CDR1 and CDR2 (germline): LGHDT, YNNKEL (reference sequence). This CDR3 spans 15 amino acids. CDR3 protein: CASSPRTGGYEKLFF. CDR3 nucleotide sequence: TGTGCCAGCAGCCCCCGGACAGGGGGCTATGAAAAACTGTTTTTT.

The chain links TRBV7-2 to TRBJ2-1; a possible D gene is TRBD2 (6 bases). The CDR3 is made up of 13 amino acids. The germline V and J ends were trimmed by 8 bases and 2 bases, with 10 bases remaining between them. Germline CDR1 reads SGHTA; CDR2 reads FQGNSA. Written as DNA, the CDR3 is TGTGCCAGCGTCGGGGGTGCCTACAATGAGCAGTTCTTC. Protein sequence: CASVGGAYNEQFF.

This clone was observed once. The chain combines TRBV5-4 with TRBJ2-7, with 7 bases matching TRBD1. After removal of 4 bases from V and 3 bases from J, the junction contained 10 bases not matched to a gene. CDR1 is SGHNT, CDR2 YYREEE, per germline (reference sequence). CDR3 size: 15 residues. The CDR3 bases are TGTGCCAGCAGCCTAGAGTTAGGGGGCGGCTACGAGCAGTACTTC. It codes for CASSLELGGGYEQYF.